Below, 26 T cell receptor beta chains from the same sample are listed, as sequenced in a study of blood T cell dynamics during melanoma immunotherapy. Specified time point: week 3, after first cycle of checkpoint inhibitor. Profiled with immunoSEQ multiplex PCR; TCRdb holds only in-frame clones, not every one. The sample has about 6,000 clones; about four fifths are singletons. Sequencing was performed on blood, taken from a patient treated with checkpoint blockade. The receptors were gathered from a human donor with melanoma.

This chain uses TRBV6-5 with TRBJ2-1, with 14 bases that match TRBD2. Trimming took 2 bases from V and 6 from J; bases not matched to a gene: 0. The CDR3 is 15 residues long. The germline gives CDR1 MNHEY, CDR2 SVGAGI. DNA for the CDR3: TGTGCCAGCAGTTACGGGACTAGCGGGAGCAATGAGCAGTTCTTC. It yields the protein CASSYGTSGSNEQFF.

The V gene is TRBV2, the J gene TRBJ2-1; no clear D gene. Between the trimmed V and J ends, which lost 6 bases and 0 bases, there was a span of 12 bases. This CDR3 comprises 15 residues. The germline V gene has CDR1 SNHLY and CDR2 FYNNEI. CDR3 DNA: TGTGCCAGCAGAGAGGAGACTCGCTCCTACAATGAGCAGTTCTTC. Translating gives CASREETRSYNEQFF.

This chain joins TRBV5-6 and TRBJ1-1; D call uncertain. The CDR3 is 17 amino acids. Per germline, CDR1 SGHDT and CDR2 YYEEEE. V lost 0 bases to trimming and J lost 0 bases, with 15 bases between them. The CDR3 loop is CASSLASRRNMNTEAFF. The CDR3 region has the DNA TGTGCCAGCAGCTTGGCCTCAAGACGGAACATGAACACTGAAGCTTTCTTT. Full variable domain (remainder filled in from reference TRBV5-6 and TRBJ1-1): DAGVTQSPTHLIKTRGQQVTLRCSPKSGHDTVSWYQQALGQGPQFIFQYYEEEERQRGNFPDRFSGHQFPNYSSELNVNALLLGDSALYLCASSLASRRNMNTEAFFGQGTRLTVV.

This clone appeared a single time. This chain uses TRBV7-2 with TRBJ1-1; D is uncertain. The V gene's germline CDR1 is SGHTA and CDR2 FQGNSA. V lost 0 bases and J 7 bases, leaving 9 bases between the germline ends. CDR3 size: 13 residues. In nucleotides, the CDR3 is TGTGCCAGCAGCTTAGCAAGTAAGGGTGAAGCTTTCTTT. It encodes CASSLASKGEAFF.

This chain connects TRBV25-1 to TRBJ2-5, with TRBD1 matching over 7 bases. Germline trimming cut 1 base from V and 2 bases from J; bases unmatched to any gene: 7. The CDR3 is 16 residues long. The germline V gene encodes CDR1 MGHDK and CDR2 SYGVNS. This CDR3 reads CASSEWGRGSQETQYF. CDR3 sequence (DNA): TGTGCCAGCAGTGAATGGGGCAGGGGGTCTCAAGAGACCCAGTACTTC.

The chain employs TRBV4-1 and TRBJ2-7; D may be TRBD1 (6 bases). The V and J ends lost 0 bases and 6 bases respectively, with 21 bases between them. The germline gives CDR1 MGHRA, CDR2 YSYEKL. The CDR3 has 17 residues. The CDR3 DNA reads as TGCGCCAGCAGCCAAGATACGGGTCGCCAGGGGCTAAGCGAGCAGTACTTC. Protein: CASSQDTGRQGLSEQYF.

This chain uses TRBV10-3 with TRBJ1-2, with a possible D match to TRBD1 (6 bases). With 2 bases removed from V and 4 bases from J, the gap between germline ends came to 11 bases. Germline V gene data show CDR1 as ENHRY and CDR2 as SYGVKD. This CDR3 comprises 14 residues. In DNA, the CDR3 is TGTGCCATCAGTGAGGTAGGACAGCTCTATGGCTACACCTTC. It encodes CAISEVGQLYGYTF.

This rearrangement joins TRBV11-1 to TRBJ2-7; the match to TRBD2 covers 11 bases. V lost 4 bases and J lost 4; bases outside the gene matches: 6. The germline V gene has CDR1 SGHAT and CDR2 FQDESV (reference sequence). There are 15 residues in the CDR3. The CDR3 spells CASSWGRLAGYEQYF. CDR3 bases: TGTGCCAGCAGCTGGGGACGACTAGCGGGATACGAGCAGTACTTC. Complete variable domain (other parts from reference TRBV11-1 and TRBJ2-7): EAEVAQSPRYKITEKSQAVAFWCDPISGHATLYWYRQILGQGPELLVQFQDESVVDDSQLPKDRFSAERLKGVDSTLKIQPAELGDSAMYLCASSWGRLAGYEQYFGPGTRLTVT.

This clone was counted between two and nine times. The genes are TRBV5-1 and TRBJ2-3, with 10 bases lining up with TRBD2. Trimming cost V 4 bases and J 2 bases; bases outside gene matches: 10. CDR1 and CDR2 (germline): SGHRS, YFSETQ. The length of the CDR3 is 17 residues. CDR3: CASSRLAGGVNTDTQYF. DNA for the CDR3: TGCGCCAGCAGCCGACTAGCGGGCGGAGTTAACACAGATACGCAGTATTTT.

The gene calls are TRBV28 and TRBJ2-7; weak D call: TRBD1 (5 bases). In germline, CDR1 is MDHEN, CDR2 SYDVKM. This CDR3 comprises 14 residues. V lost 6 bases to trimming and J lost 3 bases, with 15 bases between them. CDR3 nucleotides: TGTGCCAGCAGCCTCGGTAGGGGTGACTACGAGCAGTACTTC. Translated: CASSLGRGDYEQYF.

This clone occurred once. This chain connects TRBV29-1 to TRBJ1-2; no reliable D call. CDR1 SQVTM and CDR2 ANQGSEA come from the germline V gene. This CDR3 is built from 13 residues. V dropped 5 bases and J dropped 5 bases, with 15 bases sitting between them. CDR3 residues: CSVKVGGTYGYTF. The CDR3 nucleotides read TGCAGCGTTAAGGTTGGAGGCACTTATGGCTACACCTTC.

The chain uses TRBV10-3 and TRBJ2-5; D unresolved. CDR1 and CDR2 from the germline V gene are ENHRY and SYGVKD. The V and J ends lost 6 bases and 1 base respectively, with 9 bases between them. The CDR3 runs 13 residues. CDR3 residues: CAIRRTPQETQYF. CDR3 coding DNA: TGTGCCATCAGGAGAACCCCCCAAGAGACCCAGTACTTC.

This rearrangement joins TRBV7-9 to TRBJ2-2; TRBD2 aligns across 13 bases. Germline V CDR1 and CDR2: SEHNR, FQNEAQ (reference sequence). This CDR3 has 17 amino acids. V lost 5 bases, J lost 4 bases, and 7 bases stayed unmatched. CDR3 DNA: TGTGCCAGCAGCCAGTCGACTAGCGGGAGGCGCACCGGGGAGCTGTTTTTT. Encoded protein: CASSQSTSGRRTGELFF.

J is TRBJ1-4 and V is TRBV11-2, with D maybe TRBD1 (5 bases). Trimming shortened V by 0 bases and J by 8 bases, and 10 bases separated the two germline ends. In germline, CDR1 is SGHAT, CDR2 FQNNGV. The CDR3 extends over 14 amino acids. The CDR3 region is CASSLEPTAEKLFF. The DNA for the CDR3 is TGTGCCAGCAGCTTAGAGCCGACAGCCGAAAAACTGTTTTTT.

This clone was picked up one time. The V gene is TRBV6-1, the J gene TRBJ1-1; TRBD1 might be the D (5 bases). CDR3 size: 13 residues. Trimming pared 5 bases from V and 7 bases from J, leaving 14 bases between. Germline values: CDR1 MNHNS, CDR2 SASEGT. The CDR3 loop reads CASSSPGRGEAFF. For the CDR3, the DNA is TGTGCCAGCAGTTCCCCGGGACGGGGTGAAGCTTTCTTT.

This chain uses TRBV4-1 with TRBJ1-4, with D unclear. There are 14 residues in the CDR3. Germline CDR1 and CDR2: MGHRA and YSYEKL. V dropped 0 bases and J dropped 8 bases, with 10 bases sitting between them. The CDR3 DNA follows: TGCGCCAGCAGCCAAGATAATTTAGCAGAAAAACTGTTTTTT. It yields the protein CASSQDNLAEKLFF.

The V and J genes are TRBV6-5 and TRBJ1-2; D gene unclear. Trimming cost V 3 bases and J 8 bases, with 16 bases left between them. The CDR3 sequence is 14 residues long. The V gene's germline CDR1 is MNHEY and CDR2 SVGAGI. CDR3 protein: CASSYMGTPMGYTF. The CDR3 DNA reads TGTGCCAGCAGTTATATGGGCACCCCCATGGGCTACACCTTC.

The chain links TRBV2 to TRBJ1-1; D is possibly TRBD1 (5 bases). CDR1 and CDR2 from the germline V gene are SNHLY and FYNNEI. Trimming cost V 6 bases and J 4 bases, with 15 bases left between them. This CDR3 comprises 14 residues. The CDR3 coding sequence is TGTGCCAGCAGAAGGGAGGGGATCTTCACTGAAGCTTTCTTT. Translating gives CASRREGIFTEAFF.

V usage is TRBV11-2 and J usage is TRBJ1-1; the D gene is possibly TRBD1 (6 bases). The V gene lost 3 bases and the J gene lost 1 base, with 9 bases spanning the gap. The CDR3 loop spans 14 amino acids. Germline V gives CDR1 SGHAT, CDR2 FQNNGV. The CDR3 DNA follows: TGTGCCAGCAGCTTGGGGGCGGCGAACACTGAAGCTTTCTTT. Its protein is CASSLGAANTEAFF. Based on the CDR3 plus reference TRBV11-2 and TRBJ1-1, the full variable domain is EAGVAQSPRYKIIEKRQSVAFWCNPISGHATLYWYQQILGQGPKLLIQFQNNGVVDDSQLPKDRFSAERLKGVDSTLKIQPAKLEDSAVYLCASSLGAANTEAFFGQGTRLTVV.

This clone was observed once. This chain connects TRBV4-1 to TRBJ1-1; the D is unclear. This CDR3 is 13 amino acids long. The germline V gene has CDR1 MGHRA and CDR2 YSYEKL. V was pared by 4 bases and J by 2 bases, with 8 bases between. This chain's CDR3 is CASSPQVNTEAFF. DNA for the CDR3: TGCGCCAGCAGCCCCCAGGTTAACACTGAAGCTTTCTTT.

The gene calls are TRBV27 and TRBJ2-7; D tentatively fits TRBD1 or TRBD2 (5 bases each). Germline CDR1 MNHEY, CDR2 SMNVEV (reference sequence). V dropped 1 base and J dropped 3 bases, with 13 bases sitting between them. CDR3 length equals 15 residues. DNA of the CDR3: TGTGCCAGCAGTTTATTGGGGGTTGGCGACTACGAGCAGTACTTC. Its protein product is CASSLLGVGDYEQYF.

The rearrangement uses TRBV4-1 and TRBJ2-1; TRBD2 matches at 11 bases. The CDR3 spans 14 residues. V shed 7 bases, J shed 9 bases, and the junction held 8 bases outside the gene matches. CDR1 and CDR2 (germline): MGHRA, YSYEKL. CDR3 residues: CASTDSGRGFEQFF. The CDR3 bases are TGCGCCAGCACCGATAGCGGGAGGGGCTTTGAGCAGTTCTTC.

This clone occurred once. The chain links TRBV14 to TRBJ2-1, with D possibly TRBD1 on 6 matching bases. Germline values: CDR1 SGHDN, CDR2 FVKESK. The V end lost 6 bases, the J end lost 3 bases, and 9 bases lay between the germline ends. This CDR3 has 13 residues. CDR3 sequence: CASRRDNYNEQFF. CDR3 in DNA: TGTGCCAGCAGACGGGACAACTACAATGAGCAGTTCTTC.

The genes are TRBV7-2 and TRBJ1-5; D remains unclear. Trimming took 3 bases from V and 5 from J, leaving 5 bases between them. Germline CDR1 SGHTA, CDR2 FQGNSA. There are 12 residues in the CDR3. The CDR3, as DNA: TGTGCCAGCAGCTTTAGAGATCAGCCCCAGCATTTT. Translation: CASSFRDQPQHF. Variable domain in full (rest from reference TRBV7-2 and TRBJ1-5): GAGVSQSPSNKVTEKGKDVELRCDPISGHTALYWYRQSLGQGLEFLIYFQGNSAPDKSGLPSDRFSAERTGGSVSTLTIQRTQQEDSAVYLCASSFRDQPQHFGDGTRLSIL.

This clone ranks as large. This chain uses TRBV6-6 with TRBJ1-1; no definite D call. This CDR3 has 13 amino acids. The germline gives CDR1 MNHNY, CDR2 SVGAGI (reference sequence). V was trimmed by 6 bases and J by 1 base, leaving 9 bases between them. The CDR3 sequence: CASRGNRNTEAFF. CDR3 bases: TGTGCCAGCAGGGGGAACAGGAACACTGAAGCTTTCTTT.

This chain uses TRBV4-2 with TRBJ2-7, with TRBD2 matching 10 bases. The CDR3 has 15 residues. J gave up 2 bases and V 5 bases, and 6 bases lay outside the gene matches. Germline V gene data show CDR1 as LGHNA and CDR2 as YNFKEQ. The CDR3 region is CASSLDLAGAYEQYF. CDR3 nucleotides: TGTGCCAGCAGCTTGGATCTAGCGGGAGCCTACGAGCAGTACTTC.